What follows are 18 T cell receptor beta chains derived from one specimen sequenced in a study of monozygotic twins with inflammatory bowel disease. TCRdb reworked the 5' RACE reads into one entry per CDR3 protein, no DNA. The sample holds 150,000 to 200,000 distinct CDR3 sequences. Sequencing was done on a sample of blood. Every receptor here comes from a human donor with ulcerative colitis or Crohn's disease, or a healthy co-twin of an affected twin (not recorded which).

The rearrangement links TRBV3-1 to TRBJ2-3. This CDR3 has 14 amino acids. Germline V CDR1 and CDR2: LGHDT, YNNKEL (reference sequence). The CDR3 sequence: CASSQSTGTDTQYF.

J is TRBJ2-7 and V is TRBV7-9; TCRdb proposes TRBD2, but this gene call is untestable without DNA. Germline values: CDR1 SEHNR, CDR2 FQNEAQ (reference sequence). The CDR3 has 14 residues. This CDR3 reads CASRSGLAGYEQYF.

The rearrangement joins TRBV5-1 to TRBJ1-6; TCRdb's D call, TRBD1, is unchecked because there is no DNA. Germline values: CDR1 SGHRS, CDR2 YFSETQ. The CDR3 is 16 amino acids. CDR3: CASSSEARQAGSPLHF.

This chain's CDR3 is CASSLPAGSDTQYF. The V call is TRBV28, the J call TRBJ2-3; the TRBD2 assignment by TCRdb is unverifiable without DNA. The germline gives CDR1 MDHEN, CDR2 SYDVKM. The CDR3 loop spans 14 amino acids. The entire variable domain, with the rest obtained from reference TRBV28 and TRBJ2-3, is as follows: DVKVTQSSRYLVKRTGEKVFLECVQDMDHENMFWYRQDPGLGLRLIYFSYDVKMKEKGDIPEGYSVSREKKERFSLILESASTNQTSMYLCASSLPAGSDTQYFGPGTRLTVL.

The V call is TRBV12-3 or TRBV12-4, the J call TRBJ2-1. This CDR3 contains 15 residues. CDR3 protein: CASIDTATSYNEQFF.

CDR3 sequence: CAWSVRTRSYNEQFF. The chain carries TRBV30 and TRBJ2-1. Germline V gene sequence: CDR1 GTSNPN, CDR2 SVGIG (reference sequence). The CDR3 sequence is 15 residues long.

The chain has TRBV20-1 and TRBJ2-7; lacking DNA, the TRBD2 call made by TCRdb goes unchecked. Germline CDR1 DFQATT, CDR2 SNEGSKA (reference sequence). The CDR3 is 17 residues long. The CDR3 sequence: CSARELAGGSRDGEQYF.

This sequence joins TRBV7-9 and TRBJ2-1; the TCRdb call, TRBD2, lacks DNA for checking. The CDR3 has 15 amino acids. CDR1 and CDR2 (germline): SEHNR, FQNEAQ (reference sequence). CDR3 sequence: CASSLGGGRSNEQFF.

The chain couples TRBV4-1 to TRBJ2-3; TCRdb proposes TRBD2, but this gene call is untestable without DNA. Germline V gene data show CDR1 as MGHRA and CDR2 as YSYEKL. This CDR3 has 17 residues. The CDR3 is CASSQDSGGGGADTQYF.

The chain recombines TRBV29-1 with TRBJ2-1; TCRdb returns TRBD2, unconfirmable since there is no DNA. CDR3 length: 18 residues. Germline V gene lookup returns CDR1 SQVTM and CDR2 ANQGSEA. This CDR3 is CSARRTSGGTLHHNEQFF.

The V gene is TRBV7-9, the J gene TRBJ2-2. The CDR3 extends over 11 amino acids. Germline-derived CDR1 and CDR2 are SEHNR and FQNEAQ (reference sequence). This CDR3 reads CASSFQGELFF.

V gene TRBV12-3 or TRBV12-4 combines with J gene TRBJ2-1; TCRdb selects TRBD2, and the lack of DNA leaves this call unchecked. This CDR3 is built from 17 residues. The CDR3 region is CASSFPTGRERYNEQFF.

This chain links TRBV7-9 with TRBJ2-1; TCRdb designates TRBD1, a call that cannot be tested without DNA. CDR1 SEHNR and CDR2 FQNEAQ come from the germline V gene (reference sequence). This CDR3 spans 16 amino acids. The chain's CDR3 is CASSLLFGTGRCGQFF.

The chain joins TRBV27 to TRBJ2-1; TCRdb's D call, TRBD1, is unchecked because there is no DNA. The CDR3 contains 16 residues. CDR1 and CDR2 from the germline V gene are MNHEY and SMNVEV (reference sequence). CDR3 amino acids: CASSIGQGWYFNEQFF.

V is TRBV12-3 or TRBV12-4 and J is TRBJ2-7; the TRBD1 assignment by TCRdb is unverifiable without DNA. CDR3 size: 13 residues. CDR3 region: CASSPGTGRKQYF.

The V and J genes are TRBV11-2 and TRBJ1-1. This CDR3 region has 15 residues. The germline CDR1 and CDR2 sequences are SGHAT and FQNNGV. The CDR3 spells CASSLVRSSGTEAFF.

The CDR3 region is CASSLSRQALQSPLHF. The V gene is TRBV7-2, the J gene TRBJ1-6; TCRdb returns TRBD1, unconfirmable since there is no DNA. The CDR3 contains 16 residues. CDR1 and CDR2 from the germline V gene are SGHTA and FQGNSA.

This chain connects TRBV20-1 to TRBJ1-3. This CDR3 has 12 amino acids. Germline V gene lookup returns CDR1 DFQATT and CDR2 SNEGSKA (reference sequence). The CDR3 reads CSASPTGNTIYF.